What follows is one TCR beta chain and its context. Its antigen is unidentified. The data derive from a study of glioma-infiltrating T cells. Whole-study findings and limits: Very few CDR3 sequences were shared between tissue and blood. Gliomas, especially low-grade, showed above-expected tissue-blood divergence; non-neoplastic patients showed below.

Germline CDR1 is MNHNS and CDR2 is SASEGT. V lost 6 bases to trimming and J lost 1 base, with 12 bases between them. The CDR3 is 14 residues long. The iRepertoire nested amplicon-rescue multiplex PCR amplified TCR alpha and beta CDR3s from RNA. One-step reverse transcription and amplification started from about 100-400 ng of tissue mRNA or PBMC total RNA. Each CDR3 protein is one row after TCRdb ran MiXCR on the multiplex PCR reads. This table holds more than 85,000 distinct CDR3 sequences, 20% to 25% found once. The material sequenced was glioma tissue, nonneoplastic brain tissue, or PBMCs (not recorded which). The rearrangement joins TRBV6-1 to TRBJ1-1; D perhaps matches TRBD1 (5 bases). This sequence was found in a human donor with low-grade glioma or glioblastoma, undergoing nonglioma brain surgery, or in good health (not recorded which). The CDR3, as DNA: TGTGCCAGCAGGATTATCAGGGCGAACACTGAAGCTTTCTTT. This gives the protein CASRIIRANTEAFF.